This T cell receptor (beta chain) was sequenced during a study of cytomegalovirus exposure and HLA in healthy donors. Study-wide results and limits: Later on, an analysis found that several of the most significant clusters appeared to be linked to common viral pathogens, which included parvovirus B19. Cytomegalovirus-associated TCR beta chains were listed, numbering 164.

Turning to this clone: As yet, its antigen is unknown.

V lost 6 bases, J lost 0 bases, and 3 bases stayed unmatched. The CDR3 length is 14 residues. In germline, CDR1 is SGHTA, CDR2 FQGTGA. With 60 Vbeta and 13 Jbeta primers, the PCR was carried out. The repertoire was sequenced with immunoSEQ multiplex PCR; TCRdb's copy has only in-frame clones and lacks some. The repertoire consists of 100,000 to 120,000 clones, with approximately 79% occurring once and the leading ten covering 5% to 7.5%. Those who donated were healthy bone marrow donors. The sequence derives from a man aged 30-40 years in good health and CMV-seropositive. The chain carries TRBV7-3 and TRBJ1-1; 8 positions agree with TRBD1. Sequenced material: PBMCs. The CDR3 spells CASSQGQVNTEAFF. The DNA of the CDR3 is TGTGCCAGCAGTCAGGGACAGGTGAACACTGAAGCTTTCTTT.